This TCR beta chain was sequenced in a study of blood T cells in healthy people across ages. Germline V gives CDR1 DFQATT, CDR2 SNEGSKA (reference sequence). Trimming shortened V by 2 bases and J by 2 bases, and 19 bases separated the two germline ends. The CDR3 consists of 16 residues. A note on this clonotype: Its antigen is currently unknown.

Those donating, healthy Caucasian individuals from Russia, were aged roughly 6 to 90. Each of the donors had 9 to 10 milliliters of peripheral blood drawn into EDTA-treated Vacutainer tubes. Findings and limits, study-wide: Observed TCR beta diversity showed a strong correlation with the percentage of naive T cells as measured by flow cytometry.

With a J-beta primer mix and a sample-barcoded 5' primer, a second PCR ran 7 to 11 cycles. Every sample produced at least 3 million CDR3-containing paired-end reads. MiXCR was run by TCRdb on the 5' RACE reads, yielding one entry per CDR3 protein. The sample has a few hundred thousand distinct CDR3 sequences, approximately 51% seen once. The gene calls are TRBV20-1 and TRBJ2-7; D is uncertain. The sample consisted of blood. The TCR was taken from a man in his sixties in good health. In nucleotides, the CDR3 is TGCAGTGCTAGATCGGTTATCGCCCAAACCCCCTACGAGCAGTACTTC. Translation: CSARSVIAQTPYEQYF.